A single sample gave rise to the 26 T cell receptor beta chains below, sequenced in a study of monozygotic twins with inflammatory bowel disease (dated by TCRdb to between 2019 and 2020). Libraries were constructed by 5' RACE. Sequencing used an Illumina HiSeq 2500. The reads, reprocessed by TCRdb, yield one row per CDR3 protein sequence and no DNA. The table for this sample records about 330,000 distinct CDR3 sequences. 2% to 2.5% of the sample comes from the top ten. The sequenced material came from blood. The receptor source for this set is a human donor with ulcerative colitis or Crohn's disease, or a healthy co-twin of an affected twin (not recorded which).

The chain couples TRBV5-1 to TRBJ1-1. CDR3 length: 13 amino acids. The germline gives CDR1 SGHRS, CDR2 YFSETQ. The CDR3 loop is CASGENMNTEAFF.

The CDR3 region is CSARESGNTIYF. This chain connects TRBV20-1 to TRBJ1-3. The V gene's germline CDR1 is DFQATT and CDR2 SNEGSKA (reference sequence). The CDR3 extends over 12 amino acids.

The J gene is TRBJ2-1, the V gene TRBV14. Germline V gives CDR1 SGHDN, CDR2 FVKESK. The CDR3 is 16 residues long. The chain's CDR3 is CASSQKYKGRHNEQFF.

The rearrangement joins TRBV7-8 to TRBJ2-7; TCRdb indicates TRBD2, and absent DNA this call remains unverified. The CDR3 spans 18 residues. Germline CDR1 is SGHVS and CDR2 is FQNEAQ. The CDR3 protein is CASSSRRFVASGTYEQYF. Full variable domain (outside the CDR3, taken from reference TRBV7-8 and TRBJ2-7): GAGVSQSPRYKVAKRGQDVALRCDPISGHVSLFWYQQALGQGPEFLTYFQNEAQLDKSGLPSDRFFAERPEGSVSTLKIQRTQQEDSAVYLCASSSRRFVASGTYEQYFGPGTRLTVT.

V and J are TRBV12-3 or TRBV12-4 and TRBJ1-1; TCRdb proposes TRBD1, but this gene call is untestable without DNA. The CDR3 is 13 residues long. Here the CDR3 reads CASSFQGWTEAFF.

This chain uses TRBV5-4 with TRBJ2-7; lacking DNA, the TRBD1 call made by TCRdb goes unchecked. Germline values: CDR1 SGHNT, CDR2 YYREEE (reference sequence). This CDR3 has 15 amino acids. The CDR3 region is CASSRPGQQSYEQYF.

The chain recombines TRBV19 with TRBJ2-7; TCRdb indicates TRBD1, and absent DNA this call remains unverified. Germline V gives CDR1 LNHDA, CDR2 SQIVND (reference sequence). CDR3 length equals 16 residues. CDR3 loop: CASSIRQTLSSYEQYF. The whole variable domain, filled in from reference TRBV19 and TRBJ2-7, reads DGGITQSPKYLFRKEGQNVTLSCEQNLNHDAMYWYRQDPGQGLRLIYYSQIVNDFQKGDIAEGYSVSREKKESFPLTVTSAQKNPTAFYLCASSIRQTLSSYEQYFGPGTRLTVT.

V usage is TRBV12-3 or TRBV12-4 and J usage is TRBJ1-2. CDR3 length: 12 amino acids. This CDR3 is CASSSGNAGYAF.

The genes are TRBV20-1 and TRBJ2-7. The CDR3 contains 13 residues. Germline CDR1 reads DFQATT; CDR2 reads SNEGSKA (reference sequence). This chain's CDR3 is CSASKGPSYEQYF.

V usage is TRBV5-4 and J usage is TRBJ2-2; checking the TCRdb D call of TRBD2 is not possible without DNA. There are 14 residues in the CDR3. The germline CDR1 and CDR2 sequences are SGHNT and YYREEE (reference sequence). This chain's CDR3 is CASRASVYTGELFF.

V and J are TRBV7-9 and TRBJ2-3; TCRdb's assignment of TRBD1 cannot be checked, as there is no DNA. This CDR3 is 16 amino acids long. Germline-derived CDR1 and CDR2 are SEHNR and FQNEAQ (reference sequence). This CDR3 is CASSLTLAGHTDTQYF.

The chain couples TRBV5-1 to TRBJ2-6. CDR3 size: 15 residues. The V gene's germline CDR1 is SGHRS and CDR2 YFSETQ. Here the CDR3 reads CASSLVNSGANVLTF.

The rearrangement links TRBV5-1 to TRBJ2-2; TCRdb designates TRBD1, a call that cannot be tested without DNA. The CDR3 runs to 15 residues. The germline V gene encodes CDR1 SGHRS and CDR2 YFSETQ. The chain's CDR3 is CASSLRDTNTGELFF.

The rearrangement uses TRBV27 and TRBJ1-2; the D call of TRBD1 rests on TCRdb alone, since no DNA is present to check it. CDR3 length equals 16 residues. Germline V CDR1 and CDR2: MNHEY, SMNVEV (reference sequence). CDR3 amino acids: CASSYLNSTELYGYTF.

The chain employs TRBV5-3 and TRBJ1-5. TRBV5-3 is marked as an open reading frame, function uncertain. This CDR3 is 14 amino acids long. The CDR3 loop reads CARSLFWRDQPQHF.

The chain has TRBV12-3 or TRBV12-4 and TRBJ1-1. There are 13 residues in the CDR3. CDR3 amino acids: CASRPSGYTEAFF.

The chain links TRBV5-1 to TRBJ2-2. The CDR3 covers 16 residues. Germline V gene lookup returns CDR1 SGHRS and CDR2 YFSETQ. The CDR3: CASTSDGGLNTGELFF.

The rearrangement joins TRBV28 to TRBJ2-7; TCRdb gives TRBD2 as the D gene, but with no DNA this cannot be confirmed. CDR1 is MDHEN, CDR2 SYDVKM, per germline. The CDR3 loop spans 16 amino acids. CDR3 in amino acids: CASSSPPRGNSYEQYF.

The rearrangement links TRBV10-3 to TRBJ2-5; TCRdb calls TRBD1, which cannot be checked without DNA. Germline V lookup: CDR1 ENHRY, CDR2 SYGVKD. This CDR3 is built from 15 residues. CDR3 loop: CAIRGDRDRSDTQYF.

The gene calls are TRBV7-6 and TRBJ2-2. The CDR3 covers 11 residues. Per the germline V gene, CDR1 is SGHVS and CDR2 is FNYEAQ. The CDR3 sequence is CASSLDRELFF.

The J gene is TRBJ1-2, the V gene TRBV7-2; TCRdb selects TRBD1, and the lack of DNA leaves this call unchecked. The length of the CDR3 is 15 residues. CDR1 is SGHTA, CDR2 FQGNSA, per germline. The CDR3: CASSSPPGQGRGYTF.

The genes are TRBV5-1 and TRBJ1-3. This CDR3 is 14 amino acids long. The germline V gene encodes CDR1 SGHRS and CDR2 YFSETQ. The CDR3 loop is CASSEGNAGNTIYF.

This rearrangement joins TRBV19 to TRBJ1-2; TCRdb proposes TRBD1, but this gene call is untestable without DNA. The CDR3 loop spans 14 amino acids. Germline lookup yields CDR1 LNHDA and CDR2 SQIVND (reference sequence). This CDR3 reads CASSMRRSGDGYTF.

The genes are TRBV7-2 and TRBJ2-7; TCRdb returns TRBD1, unconfirmable since there is no DNA. The germline V gene encodes CDR1 SGHTA and CDR2 FQGNSA. This CDR3 spans 15 amino acids. The CDR3 region is CASSSQTGSIYEQYF.

This sequence joins TRBV27 and TRBJ2-7; TCRdb designates TRBD1, a call that cannot be tested without DNA. The CDR3 extends over 13 amino acids. CDR1 is MNHEY, CDR2 SMNVEV, per germline (reference sequence). CDR3: CASSYRTGSEQYF.

The chain couples TRBV11-2 to TRBJ1-3. CDR1 SGHAT and CDR2 FQNNGV come from the germline V gene. The CDR3 spans 16 residues. The CDR3 reads CASSFPPRPPGNTIYF.